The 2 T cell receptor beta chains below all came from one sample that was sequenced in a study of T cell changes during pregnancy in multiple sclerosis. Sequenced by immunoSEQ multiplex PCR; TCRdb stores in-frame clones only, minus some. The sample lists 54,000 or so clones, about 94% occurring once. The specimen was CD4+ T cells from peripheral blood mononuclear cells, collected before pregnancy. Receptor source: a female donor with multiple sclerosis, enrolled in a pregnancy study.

CDR3 loop: CASSLGTGGVKETQYF. CDR3 DNA sequence: TGCGCCAGCAGCCTTGGGACAGGGGGTGTTAAAGAGACCCAGTACTTC. J is TRBJ2-5 and V is TRBV4-3, with TRBD1 matching 11 bases. Germline lookup yields CDR1 LGHNA and CDR2 YSLEER. The CDR3 totals 16 residues. Losses at the gene ends were 4 bases for V and 3 bases for J; bases not matched to a gene: 7.

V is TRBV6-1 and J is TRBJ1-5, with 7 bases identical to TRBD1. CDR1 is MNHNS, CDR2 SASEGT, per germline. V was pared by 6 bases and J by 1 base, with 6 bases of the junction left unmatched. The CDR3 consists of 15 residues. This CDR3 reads CASSPSRGSNQPQHF. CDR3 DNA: TGTGCCAGCAGCCCCTCCAGGGGGAGCAATCAGCCCCAGCATTTT.